Presented here are 22 T cell receptor beta chains from one specimen sequenced in a study of regulatory dendritic cells for organ transplantation. Clones were read by immunoSEQ multiplex PCR, and TCRdb kept only the in-frame ones, dropping some. The sample comprises fewer than 5,000 clones, 60% of which are singletons, and 15% to 20% rests with the top ten. Sorted subsets were CFSE-labeled and cultured approximately 5 days with allogeneic dendritic cells. Antigen specificity for these receptors is unknown. Material for sequencing was memory CD8+ T cells from blood cultured with regulatory dendritic cells. Subset specified: CD45RO+ memory T cells. These TCRs come from a human donor in good health.

The rearrangement uses TRBV5-1 and TRBJ2-1; 8 bases agree with TRBD1. Germline-derived CDR1 and CDR2 are SGHRS and YFSETQ. The J segment lost 3 bases and the V segment lost 3 bases, leaving 2 bases of the junction unmatched. The CDR3 runs to 14 residues. The CDR3 is CASSSTGGYNEQFF. CDR3 in DNA: TGCGCCAGCAGCTCAACAGGGGGCTACAATGAGCAGTTCTTC. Together with reference TRBV5-1 and TRBJ2-1, the CDR3 gives the full variable domain: KAGVTQTPRYLIKTRGQQVTLSCSPISGHRSVSWYQQTPGQGLQFLFEYFSETQRNKGNFPGRFSGRQFSNSRSEMNVSTLELGDSALYLCASSSTGGYNEQFFGPGTRLTVL.

This chain joins TRBV28 and TRBJ2-5; 12 positions agree with TRBD2. CDR3 length: 14 amino acids. J was trimmed by 5 bases and V by 3 bases; bases with no gene match: 1. Per germline, CDR1 MDHEN and CDR2 SYDVKM. The CDR3 protein is CASSFTSGGETQYF. CDR3 bases: TGTGCCAGCAGTTTTACTAGCGGGGGGGAGACCCAGTACTTC.

The CDR3 protein is CASSEYTSYNEQFF. The CDR3 DNA reads as TGTGCCAGCAGTGAGTACACCTCCTACAATGAGCAGTTCTTC. The rearrangement joins TRBV25-1 to TRBJ2-1; D ambiguous. CDR1 is MGHDK, CDR2 SYGVNS, per germline. This CDR3 spans 14 amino acids. V lost 3 bases and J lost 0, with 6 bases in between. Using reference TRBV25-1 and TRBJ2-1 for the parts outside the CDR3, the full variable domain is EADIYQTPRYLVIGTGKKITLECSQTMGHDKMYWYQQDPGMELHLIHYSYGVNSTEKGDLSSESTVSRIRTEHFPLTLESARPSHTSQYLCASSEYTSYNEQFFGPGTRLTVL.

The chain uses TRBV18 and TRBJ1-1, with D unresolved. With 3 bases removed from V and 0 bases from J, the gap between germline ends came to 5 bases. Germline values: CDR1 KGHSH, CDR2 LQKENI. There are 13 residues in the CDR3. CDR3 coding DNA: TGTGCCAGCTCACCCAGGATGAACACTGAAGCTTTCTTT. It encodes CASSPRMNTEAFF.

The genes are TRBV7-2 and TRBJ1-2; TRBD1 agrees at 10 bases. After removal of 4 bases from V and 4 bases from J, the junction contained 6 bases not matched to a gene. CDR3 size: 15 residues. CDR1 and CDR2 from the germline V gene are SGHTA and FQGNSA. Here the CDR3 reads CASSWTGGTGYGYTF. CDR3 DNA sequence: TGTGCCAGCAGCTGGACAGGGGGTACTGGCTATGGCTACACCTTC.

The V gene is TRBV11-3, the J gene TRBJ1-1; D is perhaps TRBD1 (5 bases). Trimming took 5 bases from V and 0 from J, leaving 19 bases between them. CDR1 and CDR2 from the germline V gene are SGHNT and YENEEA. This CDR3 spans 17 amino acids. CDR3 coding DNA: TGTGCCAGCAGCCCAACATTCAGGGAGGGTATGAACACTGAAGCTTTCTTT. It specifies CASSPTFREGMNTEAFF.

The chain carries TRBV6-5 and TRBJ1-4; 8 nucleotides align to TRBD1. CDR3 length equals 15 residues. V lost 0 bases, J lost 7 bases, and 4 bases stayed unmatched. The germline CDR1 and CDR2 sequences are MNHEY and SVGAGI. Here the CDR3 reads CASSYSSTGGEKLFF. Written as DNA, the CDR3 is TGTGCCAGCAGTTACTCGTCCACAGGGGGTGAAAAACTGTTTTTT.

The chain combines TRBV9 with TRBJ2-1; TRBD1 agrees at 8 bases. J lost 7 bases, V lost 0 bases, and 6 bases had no gene match. CDR1 SGDLS and CDR2 YYNGEE come from the germline V gene. This CDR3 spans 15 amino acids. The CDR3 protein is CASSVGTGGRNEQFF. CDR3 sequence (DNA): TGTGCCAGCAGCGTAGGAACAGGGGGTCGGAATGAGCAGTTCTTC.

This rearrangement joins TRBV4-1 to TRBJ1-4, with D possibly matching TRBD1 (5 bases). V was shortened by 0 bases and J by 8 bases, with 10 bases between the two germline ends. This CDR3 has 14 residues. The germline CDR1 and CDR2 sequences are MGHRA and YSYEKL. The CDR3, as DNA: TGCGCCAGCAGCCAAGACCCAGGGTGGGAAAAACTGTTTTTT. Its protein product is CASSQDPGWEKLFF.

The rearrangement joins TRBV6-1 to TRBJ2-7; D is perhaps TRBD1 (6 bases). This CDR3 region has 16 residues. Per germline, CDR1 MNHNS and CDR2 SASEGT. V was trimmed by 2 bases and J by 0 bases, leaving 14 bases between them. The CDR3 loop is CASSETDRRSSYEQYF. The CDR3 nucleotides are TGTGCCAGCAGTGAAACTGACAGGAGGAGCTCCTACGAGCAGTACTTC.

The CDR3 is CASSDLAGGWGTQYF. The DNA for the CDR3 is TGTGCCAGCAGTGATCTAGCGGGGGGGTGGGGAACCCAGTACTTC. This sequence joins TRBV2 and TRBJ2-5; 12 nucleotides align to TRBD2. CDR1 is SNHLY, CDR2 FYNNEI, per germline. This CDR3 is built from 15 residues. Trimming cost V 3 bases and J 8 bases; bases outside gene matches: 7.

This clone has only a few counts. Additional DNA sequences in this sample encode the identical CDR3. The rearrangement joins TRBV7-9 to TRBJ1-1; no clear D. Germline assignment: CDR1 SEHNR and CDR2 FQNEAQ (reference sequence). V gave up 5 bases and J gave up 5 bases, with 9 bases separating them. This CDR3 contains 12 residues. In nucleotides, the CDR3 is TGTGCCAGCAGCCCGGGCGGGACTGAAGCTTTCTTT. This translates into CASSPGGTEAFF.

V is TRBV2 and J is TRBJ1-1, with a tentative D call TRBD1 (5 bases). The CDR3 loop spans 14 amino acids. Germline V gene data show CDR1 as SNHLY and CDR2 as FYNNEI. Trimming left V 5 bases short and J 4 bases short, with 14 bases between. Here the CDR3 DNA reads TGTGCCAGCAGTCCCTCGGGGGAGGGCACTGAAGCTTTCTTT. Residues: CASSPSGEGTEAFF.

A few counts support this clone. CDR3 sequence reads: CASTGGDLLGNYGYTF. DNA of the CDR3: TGTGCCAGCACCGGGGGAGACCTACTGGGAAACTATGGCTACACCTTC. V gene TRBV7-9 combines with J gene TRBJ1-2; D is perhaps TRBD1 (5 bases). Trimming left V 7 bases short and J 2 bases short, with 20 bases between. The CDR3 runs 16 residues. Per germline, CDR1 SEHNR and CDR2 FQNEAQ (reference sequence).

The rearrangement joins TRBV7-2 to TRBJ2-1, with D maybe TRBD2 (5 bases). V lost 2 bases to trimming and J lost 7 bases, with 6 bases between them. Germline V gene data show CDR1 as SGHTA and CDR2 as FQGNSA. This CDR3 contains 12 residues. The CDR3 sequence is CASSLSGNEQFF. For the CDR3, the DNA is TGTGCCAGCAGCTTATCGGGGAATGAGCAGTTCTTC.

Concerning this clone: This may come from a read error, since a much larger clone is one base off. At the DNA level, this CDR3 is encoded by other sequences in the same sample as well. The chain joins TRBV11-2 to TRBJ2-2; a possible D gene is TRBD2 (6 bases). The germline V gene has CDR1 SGHAT and CDR2 FQNNGV. CDR3 size: 14 residues. The germline V and J ends were trimmed by 1 base and 6 bases, with 9 bases remaining between them. The CDR3 protein is CASSLVREAGELFF. CDR3 coding DNA: TGTGCCAGCAGCTTAGTCAGGGAGGCCGGGGAGCTGTTTTTT.

In nucleotides, the CDR3 is TGTGCCAGCAGTGAAACAGGGGGCTTCTACAATGAGCAGTTCTTC. It codes for CASSETGGFYNEQFF. V usage is TRBV25-1 and J usage is TRBJ2-1; 9 positions agree with TRBD1. CDR3 size: 15 residues. The germline V gene encodes CDR1 MGHDK and CDR2 SYGVNS. Trimming removed 2 bases from V and 3 bases from J; junction bases left unmatched: 2.

The rearrangement uses TRBV6-4 and TRBJ2-3; 9 bases fit TRBD1. CDR1 is MRHNA and CDR2 is SNTAGT in the germline V gene. J was trimmed by 4 bases and V by 9 bases; bases with no gene match: 5. This CDR3 is 13 amino acids long. The CDR3 bases are TGTGCCAGGGGGGACAGGGTACCAGATACGCAGTATTTT. Translated, it gives CARGDRVPDTQYF.

The CDR3 DNA reads as TGTGCCAGCAGTGAATGGGGACAGGGAATCTCCTACGAGCAGTACTTC. Its translation is CASSEWGQGISYEQYF. V gene TRBV6-1 combines with J gene TRBJ2-7; 9 nucleotides match TRBD1. The junction had 5 bases not matched to a gene; V was cut back by 2 bases and J by 0 bases. The CDR3 length is 16 residues. Germline CDR1 and CDR2: MNHNS and SASEGT.

The gene calls are TRBV13 and TRBJ2-2; TRBD2 might be the D (5 bases). Germline CDR1 PRHDT, CDR2 FYEKMQ (reference sequence). Trimming took off 5 bases at V and 1 base at J, with 11 bases between the two ends. The length of the CDR3 is 15 residues. Here the CDR3 reads CASSAGLMNTGELFF. Here the CDR3 DNA reads TGTGCCAGCAGCGCCGGACTTATGAACACCGGGGAGCTGTTTTTT.

The rearrangement links TRBV4-2 to TRBJ2-3; 9 bases map to TRBD2. The CDR3 has 18 amino acids. Germline CDR1 and CDR2: LGHNA and YNFKEQ. Trimming removed 5 bases from V and 0 bases from J; junction bases left unmatched: 12. The CDR3 DNA is TGTGCCAGCAGCTCATGGGGCGGGGGGGACATTAGCACAGATACGCAGTATTTT. It is translated as CASSSWGGGDISTDTQYF.

DNA for the CDR3: TGTGCCAGCACCCGAACGAGGGGGAAGTCCGGAAACACCATATATTTT. This encodes CASTRTRGKSGNTIYF. This sequence joins TRBV25-1 and TRBJ1-3; D is possibly TRBD1 (6 bases). From germline, CDR1 is MGHDK and CDR2 SYGVNS. The V end lost 7 bases, the J end lost 4 bases, and 20 bases lay between the germline ends. This CDR3 contains 16 residues. Full variable domain (missing parts from reference TRBV25-1 and TRBJ1-3): EADIYQTPRYLVIGTGKKITLECSQTMGHDKMYWYQQDPGMELHLIHYSYGVNSTEKGDLSSESTVSRIRTEHFPLTLESARPSHTSQYLCASTRTRGKSGNTIYFGEGSWLTVV.